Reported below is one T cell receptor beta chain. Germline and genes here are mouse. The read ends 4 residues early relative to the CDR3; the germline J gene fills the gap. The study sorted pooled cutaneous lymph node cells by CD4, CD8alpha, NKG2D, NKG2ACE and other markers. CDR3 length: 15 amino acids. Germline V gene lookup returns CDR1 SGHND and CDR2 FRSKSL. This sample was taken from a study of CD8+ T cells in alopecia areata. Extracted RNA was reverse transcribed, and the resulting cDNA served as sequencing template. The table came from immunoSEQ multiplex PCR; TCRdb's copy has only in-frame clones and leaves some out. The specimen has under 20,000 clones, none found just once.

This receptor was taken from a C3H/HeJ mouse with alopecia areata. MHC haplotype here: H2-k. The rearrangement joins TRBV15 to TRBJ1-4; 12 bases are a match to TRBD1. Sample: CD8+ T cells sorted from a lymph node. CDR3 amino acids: CASSPPGQGAERLFF. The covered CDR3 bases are TGTGCCAGCAGTCCTCCGGGACAGGGGGCCGAA.